This TCR beta chain derives from a study of blood T cell repertoires in COVID-19. On the study more broadly: PBMCs, B-cell-depleted T cells, or T cells were the source of the cDNA or gDNA that made up the material.

Per the authors' pipeline: Nucleated cell number was recorded as an estimate derived from reference gene primer amplification. Measured with immunoSEQ multiplex PCR; TCRdb has only the in-frame clones, and not every one. That table gives V, J and clone size, and the DNA gave D and trimming. The sample has 200,000 to 250,000 clones, 70% to 85% seen once. Participants were aged about 18 to 90 years, lived in over 20 US areas, and enrolled virtually. The CDR3 extends over 15 amino acids. Germline CDR1 reads KGHSH; CDR2 reads LQKENI. The trim removed 2 bases at V and 5 bases at J, leaving 8 bases unmatched.

Material: PBMCs or T cells enriched from blood (not recorded which). The receptor was derived from a man in his sixties who had recovered from COVID-19. The chain carries TRBV18 and TRBJ1-2, with 7 bases matching TRBD1. DNA for the CDR3: TGTGCCAGCTCACCAACCCGACAGGGTGATTATGGCTACACCTTC. This translates into CASSPTRQGDYGYTF. Full variable domain (remainder filled in from reference TRBV18 and TRBJ1-2): NAGVMQNPRHLVRRRGQEARLRCSPMKGHSHVYWYRQLPEEGLKFMVYLQKENIIDESGMPKERFSAEFPKEGPSILRIQQVVRGDSAAYFCASSPTRQGDYGYTFGSGTRLTVV.